Listed below are T cell receptor beta chains from one sample, sequenced in a study of shared clonotypes between healthy human individuals. Libraries were prepared by immunoSEQ multiplex PCR; TCRdb keeps only in-frame clonotypes and omits some of them. The table shows roughly 2.5 million clones, with around 94% occurring only once. Sequenced sample: naive CD4+ T cells sorted from blood. Receptors originate from a man younger than 35 in good health. CDR3s include the opening cysteine and the closing phenylalanine or tryptophan. The order of the fields is clone size, V gene, J gene, D gene, CDR3 DNA, CDR3 protein. D genes are given only for firm matches. Clone size is shown for a subset of rows, as once, few, many or a class of expanded clone.

.	TRBV2	TRBJ2-3	TRBD1	TGTGCCAGTGGGGTAGGACAGGGTACAGATACGCAGTATTTT	CASGVGQGTDTQYF
few	TRBV5-4	TRBJ1-5	.	TGTGCCAGCAGCTTGGGGAATCAGCCCCAGCATTTT	CASSLGNQPQHF
.	TRBV28	TRBJ1-4	.	TGTGCCAGCAGCTCTAACCGGGCCAGGGCTGGGGAAAAACTGTTTTTT	CASSSNRARAGEKLFF
.	TRBV7-2	TRBJ1-6	TRBD1	TGTGCCAGCACCTTACCGGGACAGGCTAATTCACCCCTCCACTTT	CASTLPGQANSPLHF
.	TRBV7-9	TRBJ1-2	TRBD1	TGTGCCAGCAGGGACAGGGAGAACTATGGCTACACCTTC	CASRDRENYGYTF
.	TRBV7-7	TRBJ2-7	TRBD1	TGTGCTAGCAGCTTCTCCAGGGGGCGCGAGCAGTACTTC	CASSFSRGREQYF
.	TRBV5-6	TRBJ2-7	.	TGTGCCAGCAGCTTGGTGAGGCGAGACGAGCAGTACTTC	CASSLVRRDEQYF
.	TRBV11-2	TRBJ2-2	TRBD1	TGTGCCAGCAGCTTAGCCAGGACAGGGGTCGACACCGGGGAGCTGTTTTTT	CASSLARTGVDTGELFF
.	TRBV19	TRBJ1-2	TRBD1	TGTGCCAGTAGTATAGAAAGTCACAGGGGAAACTATGGCTACACCTTC	CASSIESHRGNYGYTF
.	TRBV15	TRBJ2-7	.	TGTGCCACCAGCAGAGACGGCAGATCGGGGGAGCAGTACTTC	CATSRDGRSGEQYF
.	TRBV7-9	TRBJ2-7	.	TGTGCCAGCAGCTCGACAGCTTCCTACGAGCAGTACTTC	CASSSTASYEQYF
.	TRBV21-1	TRBJ2-5	.	TGTGCCAGCAGCGTTAGGACTAGCGGGAGGGCTATTCGAGAGACCCAGTACTTC	CASSVRTSGRAIRETQYF
.	TRBV30	TRBJ2-3	.	TGTGCCTGGAGCCAGAGGAGGTGGGTCATAGGCACAGATACGCAGTATTTT	CAWSQRRWVIGTDTQYF
.	TRBV18	TRBJ2-1	TRBD1	TGTGCCAGCCTGCGACAGGGCGCTAACTACAATGAGCAGTTCTTC	CASLRQGANYNEQFF
.	TRBV6-5	TRBJ2-3	.	TGTGCCAGCACTCAGACAGGCACAGATACGCAGTATTTT	CASTQTGTDTQYF
.	TRBV27	TRBJ2-7	TRBD1	TGTGCCAGCACCTTGTACGTAGGACAGGGGTCCGAGCAGTACTTC	CASTLYVGQGSEQYF
.	TRBV18	TRBJ2-2	.	TGTGCCAGCTCACAGGACAGCGCCCTGACAGGGGAGCTGTTTTTT	CASSQDSALTGELFF
.	TRBV7-2	TRBJ1-4	TRBD1	TGTGCCAGCAGCATAAGACAGGGGGGCAATGAAAAACTGTTTTTT	CASSIRQGGNEKLFF
.	TRBV6-5	TRBJ2-7	.	TGTGCCAGCCAAGAGAGTCGAGCGTACGAGCAGTACTTC	CASQESRAYEQYF
.	TRBV10-3	TRBJ1-1	TRBD1	TGTGCCATCAGGGGGGGACAGGGGAACACTGAAGCTTTCTTT	CAIRGGQGNTEAFF
few	TRBV18	TRBJ2-7	.	TGTGCCAGCTCAGCGACAGAAGCCTACGAGCAGTACTTC	CASSATEAYEQYF
once	TRBV2	TRBJ2-1	.	TGTGCCAGCAGTGAAGCGGCGGCAGGGGAGCAGTTCTTC	CASSEAAAGEQFF
.	TRBV7-6	TRBJ1-5	TRBD1	TGTGCCAGCAGCTTAGGGACAGGGAATAATCAGCCCCAGCATTTT	CASSLGTGNNQPQHF
.	TRBV5-4	TRBJ2-1	.	TGTGCCAGCAGCTGGGATAGCGGCTCCTACAATGAGCAGTTCTTC	CASSWDSGSYNEQFF
few	TRBV28	TRBJ1-5	TRBD1	TGTGCCACAAGACAGGGAGGAAGCAATCAGCCCCAGCATTTT	CATRQGGSNQPQHF
.	TRBV2	TRBJ1-6	.	TGTGCCAGCAGTGACCGGGACGGGCCGTCCTCACCCCTCCACTTT	CASSDRDGPSSPLHF
.	TRBV4-3	TRBJ1-2	.	TGCGCCAGCAGCCAAGATATACTACCATCTTATGGCTACACCTTC	CASSQDILPSYGYTF
.	TRBV15	TRBJ2-1	.	TGTGCCACCAGCAGAGATCAAGCCTCGGAGCAGTTCTTC	CATSRDQASEQFF
.	TRBV10-1	TRBJ2-5	.	TGCGCCAGCAGTGAGTCGACGACTGCGGAGACCCAGTACTTC	CASSESTTAETQYF
.	TRBV6-1	TRBJ1-1	.	TGTGCCAGCAGTGGCCCCACGCCTTACACTGAAGCTTTCTTT	CASSGPTPYTEAFF
.	TRBV4-1	TRBJ2-4	.	TGCGCCAGCAGCCAAGACAGGGTGTTAGCCAAAAACATTCAGTACTTC	CASSQDRVLAKNIQYF
.	TRBV11-2	TRBJ2-7	.	TGTGCCAGCAGCTTACCAGGGGCCCCCTACGAGCAGTACTTC	CASSLPGAPYEQYF
once	TRBV7-9	TRBJ2-6	.	TGTGCCAGCAGCCTGGGACTTATACTGGCGGGGGCCAACGTCCTGACTTTC	CASSLGLILAGANVLTF
.	TRBV21-1	TRBJ1-4	.	TGTGCCAGCAGCAGCAGGGGGCGGAAGGAAAAACTGTTTTTT	CASSSRGRKEKLFF
.	TRBV28	TRBJ1-1	.	TGTGCCAGCAGTTTAGTATGGGACGGGGCCACTGAAGCTTTCTTT	CASSLVWDGATEAFF
.	TRBV6-5	TRBJ2-5	.	TGTGCCAGCAGTTATATAGAGACCCAGTACTTC	CASSYIETQYF
.	TRBV2	TRBJ1-1	.	TGTGCCAGCAGTGAAATATTGACGAACACTGAAGCTTTCTTT	CASSEILTNTEAFF
.	TRBV27	TRBJ1-6	.	TGTGCCAGCAGTTCCCCGACCAGCCAATATAATTCACCCCTCCACTTT	CASSSPTSQYNSPLHF
.	TRBV30	TRBJ1-2	.	TGTGCCTGGAGTCTAGGGGCGGTGGGGGGCTACACCTTC	CAWSLGAVGGYTF
.	TRBV5-4	TRBJ1-1	.	TGTGCCAGCAGCTTACTGGGGGCGCGAGGTTTGGGCGGTGAAGCTTTCTTT	CASSLLGARGLGGEAFF
.	TRBV7-2	TRBJ2-7	TRBD2	TGTGCCAGCAGCTTAGAGCTAGCGGGGAGATACGAGCAGTACTTC	CASSLELAGRYEQYF